The rows below give T cell receptor beta chains drawn from one sample of a study of shared clonotypes between healthy human individuals. Some clones are missing from TCRdb's copy, which holds only in-frame ones; the method was immunoSEQ multiplex PCR. The sample holds some 2,100,000 clones, 90% to 95% seen once. The specimen sequenced was naive CD8+ T cells from PBMCs. The receptors stem from a man between 18 and 35 years old in good health. Some clones in this sample may be carry-over from other donors' samples. Both conserved end residues are part of each CDR3. D genes are given only for firm matches. Clone size is not always given. Where it is, it says once, few, many or a class for expanded clones.

J | V | size | D | DNA | CDR3
TRBJ1-4 | TRBV30 | - | TRBD1 | TGTGCCTGGATGACAGGGGATGAAAAACTGTTTTTT | CAWMTGDEKLFF
TRBJ1-4 | TRBV27 | - | TRBD1 | TGTGCCAGCAGTATCAGGGGGGATGAAAAACTGTTTTTT | CASSIRGDEKLFF
TRBJ2-2 | TRBV6-1 | once | TRBD2 | TGTGCCAGCAGTGACCCGACTAGCGGACGTTCCACCGGGGAGCTGTTTTTT | CASSDPTSGRSTGELFF
TRBJ2-3 | TRBV27 | - | TRBD2 | TGTGCCAGCAGGGCGACTAGCAGGGCAGATACGCAGTATTTT | CASRATSRADTQYF
TRBJ2-3 | TRBV4-1 | once | TRBD2 | TGCGCCAGCAGCGCCCGGCTAGCGGGAAATGAATATACGCAGTATTTT | CASSARLAGNEYTQYF
TRBJ2-1 | TRBV11-2 | - | - | TGTGCCAGCAGCGCGACTAGGACCTCCTACAATGAGCAGTTCTTC | CASSATRTSYNEQFF
TRBJ1-1 | TRBV10-1 | - | - | TGCGCCAGCCGCCCGTCCCGGGGGGCTTTCTTT | CASRPSRGAFF
TRBJ2-7 | TRBV28 | - | - | TGTGCCAGCAGGTTTCAGGGGAATCGCTACGAGCAGTACTTC | CASRFQGNRYEQYF
TRBJ2-5 | TRBV14 | - | - | TGTGCCAGCAGCCTAATCCCCCGTGGTGCAGAGACCCAGTACTTC | CASSLIPRGAETQYF
TRBJ2-5 | TRBV12-1 | - | - | TGTGCCAGCAGCTTTGTGGGCAGGGCGGGGGAGACCCAGTACTTC | CASSFVGRAGETQYF
TRBJ2-1 | TRBV9 | - | TRBD2 | TGTGCCAGTAGAGGACTAGCGATCTACAATGAGCAGTTCTTC | CASRGLAIYNEQFF
TRBJ2-7 | TRBV7-6 | - | TRBD1 | TGTGCCAGCAGCCCCCGTCCCGGGACAGTCTACGAGCAGTACTTC | CASSPRPGTVYEQYF
TRBJ2-7 | TRBV2 | - | TRBD1 | TGTGCCAGCAGTTCCCGGGACAGGGTATACGAGCAGTACTTC | CASSSRDRVYEQYF
TRBJ1-3 | TRBV28 | - | - | TGTGCCAGCAGTTTCCCCTTAACCGGCTCTGGAAACACCATATATTTT | CASSFPLTGSGNTIYF
TRBJ2-7 | TRBV30 | - | - | TGTGCCTGGAGTGATCGGGACTTTCCCTCCTACGAGCAGTACTTC | CAWSDRDFPSYEQYF
TRBJ2-3 | TRBV9 | - | - | TGTGCCAGCAGCGCCCTGACGGTATTCAGCACAGATACGCAGTATTTT | CASSALTVFSTDTQYF
TRBJ2-7 | TRBV7-8 | - | TRBD2 | TGTGCCAGCAGCCCGGAGGCGGGGGATCTAGCCTGGGAGCAGTACTTC | CASSPEAGDLAWEQYF
TRBJ2-1 | TRBV14 | - | - | TGTGCCAGCAGCCGAGAAGGCCCCTCGGGCGCCTACAATGAGCAGTTCTTC | CASSREGPSGAYNEQFF
TRBJ1-1 | TRBV5-4 | - | TRBD1 | TGTGCCACCCAGCGACAGGGGCCAATGAACACTGAAGCTTTCTTT | CATQRQGPMNTEAFF
TRBJ2-2 | TRBV6-5 | - | TRBD2 | TGTGCCAGCGGGGATGGGACTAGAGGTCCCGGGGAGCTGTTTTTT | CASGDGTRGPGELFF
TRBJ2-7 | TRBV11-1 | - | - | TGTGCCAGCAGCGCGCGCCGGGGTGAACCAAGCTCCTACGAGCAGTACTTC | CASSARRGEPSSYEQYF
TRBJ2-7 | TRBV7-2 | once | - | TGTGCCAGCAGCCCTAACCCCGGACAGACCTACGAGCAGTACTTC | CASSPNPGQTYEQYF